These 31 T cell receptor beta chains were all obtained from the same sample, sequenced in a study of blood T cell repertoires in COVID-19. This table comes from immunoSEQ multiplex PCR, and its TCRdb copy is limited to in-frame clones, with some not included. The table shows tens of thousands of clones, with less than 85% occurring only once. The sample was peripheral blood. All receptors come from a man aged 45-65 years with acute or convalescent COVID-19.

The rearrangement links TRBV14 to TRBJ2-7, with D unclear. The CDR3 consists of 15 residues. Germline CDR1 is SGHDN and CDR2 is FVKESK. V lost 2 bases, J lost 2 bases, and 13 bases lay in between. The chain's CDR3 is CASSQTLRSTYEQYF. Here the CDR3 DNA reads TGTGCCAGCAGCCAAACCCTACGGAGCACCTACGAGCAGTACTTC.

The chain couples TRBV7-9 to TRBJ1-3, with no clear D. CDR3 length: 14 amino acids. V was clipped by 7 bases and J by 0 bases, with 10 bases between them. Germline V gene sequence: CDR1 SEHNR, CDR2 FQNEAQ (reference sequence). As DNA, the CDR3 is TGTGCCAGCACCCGGGTCTACTCTGGAAACACCATATATTTT. This translates into CASTRVYSGNTIYF.

This chain joins TRBV7-3 and TRBJ1-1, with 12 bases aligning to TRBD1. In germline, CDR1 is SGHTA, CDR2 FQGTGA. V shed 5 bases, J shed 4 bases, and the junction held 11 bases outside the gene matches. The CDR3 covers 17 residues. Here the CDR3 DNA reads TGTGCCAGCAGCCCGATGGGGGACAGGGGGCTAGGCACTGAAGCTTTCTTT. It yields the protein CASSPMGDRGLGTEAFF.

This rearrangement joins TRBV29-1 to TRBJ2-7; 7 bases line up with TRBD2. V was pared by 4 bases and J by 1 base, with 7 bases of the junction left unmatched. There are 14 residues in the CDR3. Germline V gives CDR1 SQVTM, CDR2 ANQGSEA. CDR3 sequence: CSVVPSGLSYEQYF. The CDR3 DNA sequence: TGCAGCGTTGTACCTAGCGGTCTATCCTACGAGCAGTACTTC.

In its sample, this clone was seen once. The rearrangement links TRBV18 to TRBJ1-1, with a weak D call TRBD1 (5 bases). The CDR3 is 16 residues long. Germline V lookup: CDR1 KGHSH, CDR2 LQKENI. The V end was cut by 3 bases, the J end by 2 bases, with 16 bases between. CDR3 DNA sequence: TGTGCCAGCTCACCGGGCAGGGATTGGGTAAACACTGAAGCTTTCTTT. Translating gives CASSPGRDWVNTEAFF.

This chain joins TRBV3-1 (or the pseudogene TRBV3-2) and TRBJ1-6; a weak D match, TRBD1 (6 bases). Looked up from germline, CDR1 is LGHDT and CDR2 is YNNKEL (reference sequence). With 3 bases removed from V and 5 bases from J, the gap between germline ends came to 17 bases. This CDR3 is 17 amino acids long. CDR3 in amino acids: CASSQGAMGQNNSPLHF. The CDR3 DNA reads as TGTGCCAGCAGCCAGGGGGCTATGGGTCAGAATAATTCACCCCTCCACTTT.

The chain has TRBV4-1 and TRBJ2-2, with 15 bases aligning to TRBD2. Germline values: CDR1 MGHRA, CDR2 YSYEKL. The junction had 11 bases not matched to a gene; V was cut back by 1 base and J by 5 bases. The CDR3 covers 20 residues. CDR3 in DNA: TGCGCCAGCAGCCAAGTTGGGACTAGCGGGAGGCGGGGGAAAACCGGGGAGCTGTTTTTT. It translates to CASSQVGTSGRRGKTGELFF.

V gene TRBV6-5 combines with J gene TRBJ2-2; tentatively, D is TRBD1 (6 bases). The V end was cut by 7 bases, the J end by 4 bases, with 16 bases between. Germline loops: CDR1 MNHEY, CDR2 SVGAGI. The CDR3 covers 15 residues. The DNA of the CDR3 is TGTGCCAGCACGCCTCGAGGGGGTTCCACCGGGGAGCTGTTTTTT. Its protein product is CASTPRGGSTGELFF.

This chain connects TRBV5-8 to TRBJ1-4, with D perhaps TRBD1 (5 bases). The CDR3 has 15 residues. Trimming took off 0 bases at V and 7 bases at J, with 13 bases between the two ends. Germline V gene lookup returns CDR1 SGHTS and CDR2 YDEGEE. CDR3: CASSLGRGRGEKLFF. The CDR3 DNA is TGTGCCAGCAGCTTGGGGAGGGGCCGGGGTGAAAAACTGTTTTTT. Combining the CDR3 with reference TRBV5-8 and TRBJ1-4 gives the whole variable domain EAGVTQSPTHLIKTRGQQATLRCSPISGHTSVYWYQQALGLGLQFLLWYDEGEERNRGNFPPRFSGRQFPNYSSELNVNALELEDSALYLCASSLGRGRGEKLFFGSGTQLSVL.

The rearrangement uses TRBV30 and TRBJ1-1; maybe TRBD1 (5 bases). The germline V gene has CDR1 GTSNPN and CDR2 SVGIG (reference sequence). V gave up 7 bases and J gave up 10 bases, with 16 bases separating them. The CDR3 is 11 residues long. The DNA for the CDR3 is TGTGCCTTCGGGGGGTCCGTTTCAGCTTTCTTT. It codes for CAFGGSVSAFF.

The V call is TRBV28, the J call TRBJ2-7; no definite D call. CDR1 is MDHEN and CDR2 is SYDVKM in the germline V gene. This CDR3 comprises 15 residues. V gave up 2 bases and J gave up 2 bases, with 13 bases separating them. CDR3 in amino acids: CASSLANTATYEQYF. The CDR3, as DNA: TGTGCCAGCAGTTTAGCTAACACAGCCACCTACGAGCAGTACTTC. The variable domain in full, completed from reference TRBV28 and TRBJ2-7, reads DVKVTQSSRYLVKRTGEKVFLECVQDMDHENMFWYRQDPGLGLRLIYFSYDVKMKEKGDIPEGYSVSREKKERFSLILESASTNQTSMYLCASSLANTATYEQYFGPGTRLTVT.

The chain employs TRBV11-2 and TRBJ2-5, with 7 bases aligning to TRBD1. This CDR3 is built from 14 residues. From germline, CDR1 is SGHAT and CDR2 FQNNGV. The V segment lost 5 bases and the J segment 1 base; nucleotides outside the gene matches: 4. CDR3 DNA sequence: TGTGCCAGCAGCCAGGGACAGATCCAAGAGACCCAGTACTTC. This codes for CASSQGQIQETQYF.

The table lists this clone with a count of one. The J gene is TRBJ2-7, the V gene TRBV27; TRBD2 agrees at 10 bases. Germline assignment: CDR1 MNHEY and CDR2 SMNVEV (reference sequence). With V trimmed by 4 bases and J by 2 bases, 2 bases remained unmatched. The CDR3 runs to 14 residues. The CDR3 loop reads CASSSSGGTYEQYF. DNA of the CDR3: TGTGCCAGCAGTTCTAGCGGGGGAACCTACGAGCAGTACTTC.

The gene calls are TRBV18 and TRBJ2-1; D ambiguous. The germline V and J ends were trimmed by 3 bases and 0 bases, with 21 bases remaining between them. Per the germline V gene, CDR1 is KGHSH and CDR2 is LQKENI. This CDR3 contains 19 residues. The CDR3 is CASSPRIIGKSSSYNEQFF. CDR3 DNA: TGTGCCAGCTCACCTCGCATTATAGGAAAATCTAGCTCCTACAATGAGCAGTTCTTC.

The V gene is TRBV9, the J gene TRBJ2-1, with TRBD2 identical over 10 bases. Germline V CDR1 and CDR2: SGDLS, YYNGEE. The CDR3 is 14 amino acids. V lost 4 bases, J lost 9 bases, and 7 bases stayed unmatched. CDR3 in amino acids: CASSFLAGEGEQFF. The CDR3 DNA sequence: TGTGCCAGCAGCTTCCTAGCGGGGGAGGGTGAGCAGTTCTTC.

The chain has TRBV28 and TRBJ2-7; D unclear. CDR1 is MDHEN, CDR2 SYDVKM, per germline. This CDR3 contains 12 residues. Trimming pared 5 bases from V and 4 bases from J, leaving 9 bases between. The CDR3 here is CASSPTEYEQYF. The DNA for the CDR3 is TGTGCCAGCAGTCCAACAGAATACGAGCAGTACTTC.

V usage is TRBV2 and J usage is TRBJ1-2; a weak D match, TRBD1 (5 bases). The V end lost 4 bases, the J end lost 8 bases, and 14 bases lay between the germline ends. This CDR3 is built from 13 residues. Germline assignment: CDR1 SNHLY and CDR2 FYNNEI. The CDR3 spells CASSVSQEDGYTF. CDR3 in DNA: TGTGCCAGCAGTGTGTCACAGGAAGACGGCTACACCTTC.

This clone was detected only once. The J gene is TRBJ2-3, the V gene TRBV5-4, with D uncertain. The CDR3 runs to 14 residues. Germline CDR1 reads SGHNT; CDR2 reads YYREEE (reference sequence). The ends were cut back, 0 bases at V and 0 bases at J, with 5 bases in the middle. The CDR3 is CASSLGSSTDTQYF. CDR3 DNA sequence: TGTGCCAGCAGCTTGGGGAGTAGCACAGATACGCAGTATTTT.

V gene TRBV7-2 combines with J gene TRBJ2-1; 13 nucleotides match TRBD2. Germline V lookup: CDR1 SGHTA, CDR2 FQGNSA. The trim removed 5 bases at V and 8 bases at J, leaving 6 bases unmatched. This CDR3 region has 15 residues. Here the CDR3 reads CASSVTSGRADEQFF. Here the CDR3 DNA reads TGTGCCAGCAGCGTAACTAGCGGGAGGGCCGATGAGCAGTTCTTC.

DNA for the CDR3: TGTGCCAGCAGCCAGACCCCCCCCGGGGGGGCGACAGATACGCAGTATTTT. This translates into CASSQTPPGGATDTQYF. This chain joins TRBV4-2 and TRBJ2-3, with 8 nucleotides matching TRBD2. The ends lost 3 bases at V and 3 bases at J; junction bases unmatched: 11. CDR3 size: 17 residues. The germline V gene has CDR1 LGHNA and CDR2 YNFKEQ.

The V and J genes are TRBV5-1 and TRBJ2-3, with TRBD1 matching over 9 bases. V was pared by 0 bases and J by 4 bases, with 9 bases of the junction left unmatched. The CDR3 length is 17 residues. The V gene's germline CDR1 is SGHRS and CDR2 YFSETQ. The CDR3 loop reads CASSLVMDRGRSDTQYF. CDR3 in DNA: TGCGCCAGCAGCTTGGTGATGGACAGGGGTAGGTCAGATACGCAGTATTTT.

The chain carries TRBV11-2 and TRBJ2-1; 13 nucleotides line up with TRBD2. The germline gives CDR1 SGHAT, CDR2 FQNNGV. After removal of 5 bases from V and 7 bases from J, the junction contained 5 bases not matched to a gene. This CDR3 spans 15 amino acids. The CDR3 loop is CASSVTSGGWNEQFF. The CDR3 nucleotides read TGTGCCAGCAGCGTGACTAGCGGGGGGTGGAATGAGCAGTTCTTC. Full variable domain (outside the CDR3, taken from reference TRBV11-2 and TRBJ2-1): EAGVAQSPRYKIIEKRQSVAFWCNPISGHATLYWYQQILGQGPKLLIQFQNNGVVDDSQLPKDRFSAERLKGVDSTLKIQPAKLEDSAVYLCASSVTSGGWNEQFFGPGTRLTVL.

This chain links TRBV7-2 with TRBJ1-2; D unresolved. The germline gives CDR1 SGHTA, CDR2 FQGNSA. The CDR3 consists of 15 residues. With 2 bases removed from V and 7 bases from J, the gap between germline ends came to 17 bases. The CDR3 loop is CASSLSVSYTRGYTF. The CDR3 DNA reads as TGTGCCAGCAGCTTATCGGTTAGCTACACGCGTGGCTACACCTTC.

This rearrangement joins TRBV19 to TRBJ2-3; the D gene is possibly TRBD2 (5 bases). Germline V gene sequence: CDR1 LNHDA, CDR2 SQIVND (reference sequence). Trimming shortened V by 3 bases and J by 4 bases, and 11 bases separated the two germline ends. The CDR3 runs to 14 residues. CDR3 loop: CASSMDFKADTQYF. DNA of the CDR3: TGTGCCAGTAGTATGGACTTCAAAGCAGATACGCAGTATTTT.

This clone was seen a few times. The rearrangement joins TRBV5-6 to TRBJ1-2; 10 bases align to TRBD1. V lost 2 bases, J lost 6 bases, and 1 base stayed unmatched. Germline CDR1 is SGHDT and CDR2 is YYEEEE. The CDR3 totals 13 residues. As DNA, the CDR3 is TGTGCCAGCAGCTTAGGGACAGGGGATGGCTACACCTTC. Translated, it gives CASSLGTGDGYTF.

The V gene is TRBV7-9, the J gene TRBJ2-7; possibly TRBD1 for D (5 bases). The V gene lost 2 bases and the J gene lost 6 bases, with 11 bases spanning the gap. The CDR3 has 13 amino acids. Germline-derived CDR1 and CDR2 are SEHNR and FQNEAQ (reference sequence). CDR3 sequence (DNA): TGTGCCAGCAGCTTAATAGGGCAGGGCGAGCAGTACTTC. Residues: CASSLIGQGEQYF.

The J gene is TRBJ1-2, the V gene TRBV29-1; D is uncertain. CDR3 length: 13 amino acids. With 1 base removed from V and 2 bases from J, the gap between germline ends came to 8 bases. The germline CDR1 and CDR2 sequences are SQVTM and ANQGSEA. The CDR3 region has the DNA TGCAGCGTTGAAGCCCTTAGCAACTATGGCTACACCTTC. The encoded protein is CSVEALSNYGYTF.

This clone was recorded a few times. The chain has TRBV2 and TRBJ1-6; TRBD1 might be the D (6 bases). V lost 2 bases to trimming and J lost 10 bases, with 12 bases between them. The CDR3 has 14 residues. Germline CDR1 reads SNHLY; CDR2 reads FYNNEI. Here the CDR3 DNA reads TGTGCCAGCAGTGAAACAGGGTCAGGATCACCCCTCCACTTT. This translates into CASSETGSGSPLHF.

The V and J genes are TRBV9 and TRBJ1-2, with TRBD1 as a possible D gene (5 bases). V lost 3 bases and J lost 4, with 13 bases in between. The length of the CDR3 is 14 residues. Germline V gene sequence: CDR1 SGDLS, CDR2 YYNGEE. The CDR3 bases are TGTGCCAGCAGCGGCTTTGAAGGGGCCTATGGCTACACCTTC. Encoded protein: CASSGFEGAYGYTF.

The CDR3 loop is CASSLGTSGRWDEQFF. The CDR3 DNA is TGTGCCAGCAGCTTAGGGACTAGCGGGAGATGGGATGAGCAGTTCTTC. The chain couples TRBV7-3 to TRBJ2-1; TRBD2 agrees at 14 bases. This CDR3 spans 16 amino acids. V was pared by 2 bases and J by 8 bases, with 5 bases of the junction left unmatched. CDR1 SGHTA and CDR2 FQGTGA come from the germline V gene.

This clone was seen a single time. The chain couples TRBV28 to TRBJ2-7, with 8 bases fitting TRBD1. This CDR3 spans 14 amino acids. Per the germline V gene, CDR1 is MDHEN and CDR2 is SYDVKM. Trimming cost V 5 bases and J 3 bases; bases outside gene matches: 6. The CDR3 loop reads CASSGPGTGYEQYF. As DNA, the CDR3 is TGTGCCAGCAGTGGACCCGGGACAGGCTACGAGCAGTACTTC.